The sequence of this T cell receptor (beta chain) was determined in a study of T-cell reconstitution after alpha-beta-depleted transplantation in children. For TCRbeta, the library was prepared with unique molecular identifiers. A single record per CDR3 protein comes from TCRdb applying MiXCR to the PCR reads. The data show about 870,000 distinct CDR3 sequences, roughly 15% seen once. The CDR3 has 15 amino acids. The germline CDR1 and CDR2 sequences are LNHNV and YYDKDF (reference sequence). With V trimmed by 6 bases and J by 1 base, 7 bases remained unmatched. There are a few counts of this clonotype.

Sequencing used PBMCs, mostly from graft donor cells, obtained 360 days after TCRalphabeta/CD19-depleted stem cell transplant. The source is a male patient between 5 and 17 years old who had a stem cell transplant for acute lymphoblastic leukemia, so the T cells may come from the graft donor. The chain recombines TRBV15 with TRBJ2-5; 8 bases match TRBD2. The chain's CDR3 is CATRLAGRSQETQYF. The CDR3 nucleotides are TGTGCCACCAGATTAGCGGGGAGAAGCCAAGAGACCCAGTACTTC.